Listed here are 6 T cell receptor beta chains from one sample, sequenced in a study of cytomegalovirus exposure and HLA in healthy donors. The PCR contained 60 Vbeta and 13 Jbeta primers. Here immunoSEQ multiplex PCR was the method, and the copy in TCRdb shows in-frame clones only, minus some. The table has roughly 290,000 clones, roughly 90% seen once. Sequencing input: PBMCs. The origin of the receptors is a woman aged 18-29 years in good health and CMV-seronegative.

The chain uses TRBV5-8 and TRBJ1-2; no clear D. There are 14 residues in the CDR3. V lost 2 bases and J lost 1, with 9 bases in between. CDR1 is SGHTS, CDR2 YDEGEE, per germline. The CDR3 sequence is CASSFSRDNYGYTF. In nucleotides, the CDR3 is TGTGCCAGCAGCTTTTCTCGGGATAACTATGGCTACACCTTC.

The chain uses TRBV12-5 and TRBJ2-7; D gene uncertain. V was shortened by 3 bases and J by 0 bases, with 6 bases between the two germline ends. This CDR3 has 13 amino acids. Germline V gives CDR1 LGHNT, CDR2 FRNRAP. The CDR3 DNA follows: TGTGCTAGTGGTTTCCGGTCCTCCTACGAGCAGTACTTC. As protein: CASGFRSSYEQYF.

The chain uses TRBV11-1 and TRBJ1-6, with 7 bases matching TRBD1. The V segment lost 4 bases and the J segment 9 bases; nucleotides outside the gene matches: 6. Germline assignment: CDR1 SGHAT and CDR2 FQDESV (reference sequence). This CDR3 is built from 14 residues. The CDR3 protein is CASSSDRVRSPLHF. CDR3 in DNA: TGTGCCAGCAGCTCCGACAGGGTTCGTTCACCCCTCCACTTT. Full variable domain (missing parts from reference TRBV11-1 and TRBJ1-6): EAEVAQSPRYKITEKSQAVAFWCDPISGHATLYWYRQILGQGPELLVQFQDESVVDDSQLPKDRFSAERLKGVDSTLKIQPAELGDSAMYLCASSSDRVRSPLHFGNGTRLTVT.

The CDR3 loop is CASSPPVGQLSNQPQHF. The DNA of the CDR3 is TGTGCCAGCAGCCCCCCCGTGGGACAACTTAGCAATCAGCCCCAGCATTTT. The V call is TRBV9, the J call TRBJ1-5; tentatively, D is TRBD1 (6 bases). The CDR3 is made up of 17 amino acids. Germline V gene data show CDR1 as SGDLS and CDR2 as YYNGEE. V shed 4 bases and J shed 0 bases, with 17 bases lying between them.

This clone has only one observation. CDR3 residues: CASSFGGNTDTQYF. CDR3 nucleotides: TGTGCCAGCAGCTTTGGGGGGAACACAGATACGCAGTATTTT. The chain recombines TRBV5-4 with TRBJ2-3; D possibly corresponds to TRBD2 (6 bases). The CDR3 covers 14 residues. Germline V CDR1 and CDR2: SGHNT, YYREEE (reference sequence). V was cut by 2 bases and J by 2 bases, with 9 bases left in between.

The chain joins TRBV30 to TRBJ2-7; 8 positions agree with TRBD1. Trimming removed 1 base from V and 4 bases from J; junction bases left unmatched: 6. Germline loops: CDR1 GTSNPN, CDR2 SVGIG (reference sequence). The CDR3 runs to 14 residues. The DNA for the CDR3 is TGTGCCTGGAGTGCAGACAGGGGCGTTTACGAGCAGTACTTC. Protein sequence: CAWSADRGVYEQYF.